The TCR beta chain under discussion was sequenced for a study of CD8+ T cells in alopecia areata (dated by TCRdb to the late 2010s). For context, the study as a whole: The treated patients, all with moderate-to-severe alopecia areata, were enrolled in an open-label pilot trial of oral tofacitinib given at 5 to 10 mg twice daily. Disease severity in treated patients was measured with the SALT score, which quantifies the percentage of affected scalp surface area. Clonality in the scalp was compared among normal scalp (n=4), patchy alopecia areata scalp (n=8), and alopecia totalis/universalis scalp (n=8). Human TCRbeta sequencing covered scalp tissue and sorted CD4+ and CD8+ peripheral blood T cells from patchy and totalis/universalis alopecia areata patients and healthy controls. RNA was extracted with the PAXgene miRNA kit for fixed scalp, the miRNeasy kit for PBMCs, and the RNeasy kit for mouse skin. To study T cell clonal expansion in alopecia areata, the researchers applied high-throughput TCRbeta sequencing to both the C3H/HeJ mouse model and human patients. Biopsies were taken from tofacitinib-treated patients at baseline and again at 4 and 24 weeks into treatment, and several of those patients also had a later scalp biopsy. TCRbeta CDR3 regions were amplified by immunoSEQ multiplex PCR using 35 Vbeta forward and 13 Jbeta reverse primers. Patients stayed on tofacitinib for 6 to 18 months and then had 6 months of follow-up off drug so that delayed response and recurrence could be assessed.

As concerns this clone: It lacks a known antigen. The record has no base qualities; no much larger clone is one base away. Different DNA sequences within this sample yield the same CDR3.

Here is what the overall study found, with its caveats: With tofacitinib, both scalp clonality and the number of expanded CD8+ clones among the top 100 scalp clones went down significantly. Because the treated cohort was small and included a single nonresponder, larger studies are needed to assess links between baseline CD8+ expansion and response. Many expanded lesional clones persisted in scalp and blood during tofacitinib treatment, which may partly explain relapse after stopping treatment. Scalp TCR repertoire analysis is complicated because resident alphabeta T cells in normal human skin are also sequenced, whereas mouse skin is dominated by gammadelta T cells. Lesional scalp, especially in alopecia totalis/universalis, showed higher clonality and more expanded CD8+ clones than normal scalp, suggesting antigenic drive. Shared TCR sequences between patients were less evident than in mice, which may be partly attributable to HLA diversity in the patient population.

As encoded in the germline V gene (reference sequence), CDR1 is MNHEY while CDR2 is SMNVEV. Taken from cysteine to phenylalanine, the CDR3 has 12 residues. The kept DNA is CDR3 alone, 36 bases in frame from the first base. V lost 5 bases and J lost 8 bases; the stretch between them is 12 bases long. The intended sense of this specimen's treatment or condition label: oral pan-JAK inhibitor, 5-10 mg twice daily. Lesional scalp punch biopsies and peripheral blood were collected from alopecia areata patients. After PBMCs were isolated by density centrifugation and stained for CD3, CD4 and CD8, a FACSAria was used to sort CD4+ and CD8+ T cells. The library came from the immunoSEQ multiplex PCR assay. RNA was extracted from all samples and reverse transcribed into cDNA as template for TCR sequencing. First-strand cDNA was synthesized using SuperScript III with a 2:1 mix of oligo-dT and random hexamers. A synthetic immune receptor repertoire was used to measure amplification bias, and any remaining bias was corrected computationally. On the authors' methods: Raw reads were preprocessed for error removal, and CDR3 was defined according to IMGT conventions as running from the conserved cysteine to phenylalanine. Clonality was computed as 1 minus the Shannon entropy, with the entropy normalized by log2 of the number of productive unique TCRs. Whether each scalp clone was CD4 or CD8 was inferred by checking scalp TCRbeta sequences against the CD4 and CD8 repertoires from sorted blood. In TCRdb, the immuneACCESS table is reduced to in-frame sequences with V and J assigned. These tables do not hold every clone; where another copy was compared, an unresolved V gene accounts for under half, and the others remain unexplained. The DNA was the basis for D and trimming; V, J and clone size are from that table. In this sample the table shows approximately 100,000 clones, around 86% of which occur a single time. Clones ranked in the top ten supply 11% of the sample.

The sequence was collected from a human donor with alopecia areata. The chain joins TRBV27 to TRBJ1-1, with the identity of the D gene unclear. Sample: CD8+ T cells sorted from blood, taken around week 30, from a patient treated with tofacitinib. CDR3 region: CASSPLGREAFF. Read as DNA, the sequence is TGTGCCAGCAGTCCCCTTGGCCGAGAAGCTTTCTTT.